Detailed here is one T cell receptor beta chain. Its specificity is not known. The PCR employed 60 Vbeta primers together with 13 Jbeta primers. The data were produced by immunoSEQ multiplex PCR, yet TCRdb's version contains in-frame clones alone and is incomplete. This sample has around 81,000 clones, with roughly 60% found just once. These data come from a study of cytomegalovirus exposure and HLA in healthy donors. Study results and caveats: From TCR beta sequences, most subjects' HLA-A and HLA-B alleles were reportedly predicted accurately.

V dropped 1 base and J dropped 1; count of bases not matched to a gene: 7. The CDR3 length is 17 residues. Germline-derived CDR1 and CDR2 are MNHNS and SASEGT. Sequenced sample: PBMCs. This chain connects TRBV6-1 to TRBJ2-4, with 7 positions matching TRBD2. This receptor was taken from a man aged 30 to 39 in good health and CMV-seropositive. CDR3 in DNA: TGTGCCAGCAGTGAAGGGGGGGGATATAGGGCCAAAAACATTCAGTACTTC. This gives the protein CASSEGGGYRAKNIQYF.